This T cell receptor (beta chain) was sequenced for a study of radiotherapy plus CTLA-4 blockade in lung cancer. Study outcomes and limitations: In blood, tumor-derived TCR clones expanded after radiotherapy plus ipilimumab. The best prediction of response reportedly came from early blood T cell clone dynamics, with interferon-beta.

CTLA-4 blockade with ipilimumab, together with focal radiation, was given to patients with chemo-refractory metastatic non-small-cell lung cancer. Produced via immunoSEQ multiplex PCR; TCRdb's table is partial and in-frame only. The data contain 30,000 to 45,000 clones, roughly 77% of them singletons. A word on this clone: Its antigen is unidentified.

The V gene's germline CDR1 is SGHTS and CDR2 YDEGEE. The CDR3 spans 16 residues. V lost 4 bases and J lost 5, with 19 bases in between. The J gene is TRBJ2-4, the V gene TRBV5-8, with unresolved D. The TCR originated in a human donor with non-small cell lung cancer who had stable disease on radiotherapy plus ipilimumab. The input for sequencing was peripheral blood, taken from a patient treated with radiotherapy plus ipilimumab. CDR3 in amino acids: CASSALKTSFQNIQYF. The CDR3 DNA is TGTGCCAGCAGCGCCCTAAAGACTTCTTTCCAAAACATTCAGTACTTC.